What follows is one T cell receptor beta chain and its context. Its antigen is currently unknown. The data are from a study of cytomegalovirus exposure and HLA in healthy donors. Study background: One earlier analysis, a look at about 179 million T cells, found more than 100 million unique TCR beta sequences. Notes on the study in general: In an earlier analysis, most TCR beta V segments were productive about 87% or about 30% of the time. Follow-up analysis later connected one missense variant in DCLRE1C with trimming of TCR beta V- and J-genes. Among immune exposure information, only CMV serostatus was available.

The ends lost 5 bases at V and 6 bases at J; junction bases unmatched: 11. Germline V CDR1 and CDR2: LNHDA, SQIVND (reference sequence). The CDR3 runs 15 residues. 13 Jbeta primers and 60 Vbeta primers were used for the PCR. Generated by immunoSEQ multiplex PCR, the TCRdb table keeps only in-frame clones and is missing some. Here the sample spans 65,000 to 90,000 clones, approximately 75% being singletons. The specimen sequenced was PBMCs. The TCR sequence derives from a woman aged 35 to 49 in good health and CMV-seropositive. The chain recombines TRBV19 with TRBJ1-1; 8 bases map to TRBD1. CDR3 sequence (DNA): TGTGCCAGTAGTGGTCGTGCGGACAGGGACCCTGAAGCTTTCTTT. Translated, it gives CASSGRADRDPEAFF.